This record looks at one T cell receptor beta chain sequence and its context. The CDR3 is 16 residues long. Trimming at V came to 7 bases and at J to 3 bases, leaving 14 bases not matched to a gene. Germline assignment: CDR1 MDHEN and CDR2 SYDVKM. Under the authors' procedure: Estimation of nucleated cell counts relied on the amplification of reference gene primers. Some clones are missing from TCRdb's copy, which holds only in-frame ones; the method was immunoSEQ multiplex PCR. V and J calls and clone size are as listed in that table; D and trimming were resolved from the DNA. The sample gives some 61,000 clones, around 86% of which show up once; 7% to 8.5% is in the top ten. This entry is derived from a study of blood T cell repertoires in COVID-19. The overall study: COVID-19 samples collected from the United States, Italy and Spain covered acute and convalescent phases.

V usage is TRBV28 and J usage is TRBJ2-5; 7 positions agree with TRBD1. This clonotype was sampled from a man in his thirties or forties with acute or convalescent COVID-19. Sequenced sample: peripheral blood. The CDR3 bases are TGTGCCAGCACCCTCTTTTCAAGGGGGCTTGAAGAGACCCAGTACTTC. Its protein product is CASTLFSRGLEETQYF.